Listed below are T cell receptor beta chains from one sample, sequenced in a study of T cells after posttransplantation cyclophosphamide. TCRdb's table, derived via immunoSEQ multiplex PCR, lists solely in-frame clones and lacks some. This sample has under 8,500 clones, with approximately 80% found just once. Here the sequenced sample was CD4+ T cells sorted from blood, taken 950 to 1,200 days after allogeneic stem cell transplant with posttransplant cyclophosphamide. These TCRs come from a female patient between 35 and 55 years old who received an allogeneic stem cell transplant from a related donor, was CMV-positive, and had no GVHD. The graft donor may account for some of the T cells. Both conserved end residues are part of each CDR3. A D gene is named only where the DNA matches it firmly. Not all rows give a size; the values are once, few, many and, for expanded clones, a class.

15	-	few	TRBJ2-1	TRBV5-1	CASSLGVSSYNEQFF	TGCGCCAGCAGCTTGGGTGTTAGCTCCTACAATGAGCAGTTCTTC
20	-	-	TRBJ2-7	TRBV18	CASSPILPGGTGGPSYEQYF	TGTGCCAGCTCACCGATACTCCCCGGGGGGACAGGTGGACCTTCCTACGAGCAGTACTTC
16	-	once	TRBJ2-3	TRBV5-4	CASSSTGIVLTDTQYF	TGTGCCAGCAGCTCTACAGGGATTGTCCTCACAGATACGCAGTATTTT
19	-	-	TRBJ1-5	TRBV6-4	CASSVFLGQRGSSNQPQHF	TGTGCCAGCAGTGTTTTCCTAGGACAGCGGGGGAGTAGCAATCAGCCCCAGCATTTT
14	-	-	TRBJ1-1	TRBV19	CASSAGTLNTEAFF	TGTGCCAGTAGTGCCGGTACCTTGAACACTGAAGCTTTCTTT
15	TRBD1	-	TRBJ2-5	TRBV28	CASSLRQGARETQYF	TGTGCCAGCAGTCTCCGACAGGGGGCACGGGAGACCCAGTACTTC
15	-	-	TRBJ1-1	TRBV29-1	CSVKFPLTQDVSAFF	TGCAGCGTTAAATTCCCGCTTACTCAGGATGTAAGCGCTTTCTTT
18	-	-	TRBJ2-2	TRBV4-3	CASSYDVPGSLNTGELFF	TGCGCCAGCAGCTATGACGTTCCGGGATCCTTAAACACCGGGGAGCTGTTTTTT
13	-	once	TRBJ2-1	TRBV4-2	CASSQPFVNEQFF	TGTGCCAGCAGCCAACCCTTCGTGAATGAGCAGTTCTTC
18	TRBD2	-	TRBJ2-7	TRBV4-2	CAGSRSDELAGGSYEQYF	TGTGCCGGCAGCCGGAGCGATGAACTAGCGGGGGGGTCCTACGAGCAGTACTTC
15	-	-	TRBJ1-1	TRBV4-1	CASSQEAAGNTEAFF	TGCGCCAGCAGCCAAGAAGCTGCAGGAAACACTGAAGCTTTCTTT
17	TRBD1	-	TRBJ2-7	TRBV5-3	CARSPKPYGQGAGEQYF	TGTGCCAGAAGCCCAAAACCCTATGGACAGGGGGCAGGGGAGCAGTACTTC
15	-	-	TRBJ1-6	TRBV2	CASSELGQGNSPLHF	TGTGCCAGCAGTGAATTGGGGCAGGGGAATTCCCCCCTCCACTTT
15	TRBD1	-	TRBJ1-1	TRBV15	CATSRDIHRGSEAFF	TGTGCCACCAGCAGAGATATCCACAGGGGGTCCGAAGCTTTCTTT
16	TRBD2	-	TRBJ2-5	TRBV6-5	CASSSPVAGALETQYF	TGTGCCAGCAGTTCACCCGTAGCGGGGGCCTTAGAGACCCAGTACTTC
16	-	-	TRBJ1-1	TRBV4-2	CASSGPPGGADTEAFF	TGTGCCAGCAGCGGCCCACCTGGGGGGGCGGACACTGAAGCTTTCTTT
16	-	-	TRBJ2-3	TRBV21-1	CASSKGWRGEADTQYF	TGTGCCAGCAGCAAAGGGTGGCGGGGGGAGGCAGATACGCAGTATTTT
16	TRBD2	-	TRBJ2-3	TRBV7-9	CASSLGTSGVTDTQYF	TGTGCCAGCAGCTTAGGGACTAGCGGGGTCACAGATACGCAGTATTTT
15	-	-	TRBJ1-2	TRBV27	CASSLAQGTNFGYTF	TGTGCCAGCAGTTTAGCCCAGGGTACTAATTTTGGCTACACCTTC
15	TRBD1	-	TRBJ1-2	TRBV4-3	CASSQEQGQGSGYTF	TGCGCCAGCAGCCAAGAACAGGGACAGGGAAGTGGCTACACCTTC
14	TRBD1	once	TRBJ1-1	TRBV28	CASSWTGGSPEAFF	TGTGCCAGCAGTTGGACAGGGGGCAGCCCTGAAGCTTTCTTT
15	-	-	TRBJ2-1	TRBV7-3	CASSLDYGNYNEQFF	TGTGCCAGCAGCTTAGATTACGGGAATTACAATGAGCAGTTCTTC
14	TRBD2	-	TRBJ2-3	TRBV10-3	CAIRASGGGDTQYF	TGTGCCATCAGGGCCAGCGGGGGTGGAGATACGCAGTATTTT
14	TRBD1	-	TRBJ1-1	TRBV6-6	CASRQGVMNTEAFF	TGTGCCAGCAGACAGGGGGTCATGAACACTGAAGCTTTCTTT
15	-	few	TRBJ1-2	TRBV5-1	CASSLEIGGGYGYTF	TGCGCCAGCAGCTTGGAGATTGGAGGAGGCTATGGCTACACCTTC
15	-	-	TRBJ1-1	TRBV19	CASSIDDRRNTEAFF	TGTGCCAGTAGTATTGATGACAGACGTAACACTGAAGCTTTCTTT
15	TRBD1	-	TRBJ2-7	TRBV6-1	CASSAIGQGRYEQYF	TGTGCCAGCAGCGCTATTGGACAGGGACGCTACGAGCAGTACTTC
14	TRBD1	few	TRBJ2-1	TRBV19	CASRAGGTYNEQFF	TGTGCCAGTAGAGCAGGGGGCACCTACAATGAGCAGTTCTTC
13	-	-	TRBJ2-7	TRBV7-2	CASSPARVHEQYF	TGTGCCAGCAGCCCAGCCCGGGTCCACGAGCAGTACTTC
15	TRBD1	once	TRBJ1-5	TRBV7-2	CANSNYRDRNQPQHF	TGTGCCAACAGCAACTACCGGGACAGGAATCAGCCCCAGCATTTT
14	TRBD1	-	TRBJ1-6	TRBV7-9	CASRRTGENSPLHF	TGTGCCAGCAGACGGACAGGGGAAAATTCACCCCTCCACTTT
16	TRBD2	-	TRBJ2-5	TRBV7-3	CASSESYRGGEETQYF	TGTGCCAGCAGCGAATCGTACCGGGGAGGGGAAGAGACCCAGTACTTC
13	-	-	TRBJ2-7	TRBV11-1	CASSSPVLLEQYF	TGTGCCAGCAGCTCTCCGGTCCTCTTGGAGCAGTACTTC
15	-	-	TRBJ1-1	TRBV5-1	CASSLMGGLNTEAFF	TGCGCCAGCAGCTTAATGGGGGGGTTGAACACTGAAGCTTTCTTT
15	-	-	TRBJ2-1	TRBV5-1	CASSFPGGGYNEQFF	TGCGCCAGCAGCTTCCCGGGGGGCGGCTACAATGAGCAGTTCTTC
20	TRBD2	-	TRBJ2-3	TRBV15	CATSGRTSGFLFLSTDTQYF	TGTGCCACCAGCGGGAGGACTAGCGGGTTCCTTTTCCTGTCCACAGATACGCAGTATTTT
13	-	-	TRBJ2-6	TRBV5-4	CASSLKGVNVLTF	TGTGCCAGCAGCTTGAAAGGGGTCAACGTCCTGACTTTC